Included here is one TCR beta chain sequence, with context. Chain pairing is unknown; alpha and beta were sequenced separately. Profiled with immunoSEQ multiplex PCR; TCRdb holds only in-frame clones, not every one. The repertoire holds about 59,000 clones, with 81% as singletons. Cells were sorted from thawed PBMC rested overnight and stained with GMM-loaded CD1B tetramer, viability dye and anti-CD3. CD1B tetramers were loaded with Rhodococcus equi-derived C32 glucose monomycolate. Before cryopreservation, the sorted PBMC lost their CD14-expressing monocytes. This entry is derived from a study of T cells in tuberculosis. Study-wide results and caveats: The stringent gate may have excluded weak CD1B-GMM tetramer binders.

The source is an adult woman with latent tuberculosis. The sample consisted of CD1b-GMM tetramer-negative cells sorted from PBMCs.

CDR3 coding DNA: TGTGCCAGCAGCTCCCCGGGACAGGACTCCAATGAGCAGTTCTTC. Translated, it gives CASSSPGQDSNEQFF. This chain uses TRBV7-4 with TRBJ2-1, with 8 bases matching TRBD1. The CDR3 extends over 15 amino acids. Per germline, CDR1 SGHVT and CDR2 SQSDAQ. The V and J ends lost 4 bases and 6 bases, in that order; junction bases with no gene match: 8.